One sample yielded the 11 T cell receptor beta chains listed below, sequenced in a study of T cells in Graves' hyperthyroidism and ophthalmopathy. TCR beta CDR3 region amplification was performed from RNA transcripts. The HTBI set primed first-round TCR CDR3 RT-PCR. Using its own MiXCR run on the multiplex PCR reads, TCRdb lists one record per CDR3 protein. The sample holds some 510,000 distinct CDR3 sequences, less than 25% seen once. Sequencing input: blood. The source of these receptors is a man younger than 35 with Graves' hyperthyroidism.

The chain uses TRBV4-1 and TRBJ1-3; D is unclear. V was clipped by 2 bases and J by 0 bases, with 14 bases between them. CDR3 length equals 17 residues. From germline, CDR1 is MGHRA and CDR2 YSYEKL. This chain's CDR3 is CASSQKEASLSGNTIYF. The CDR3 bases are TGCGCCAGCAGCCAAAAGGAAGCCTCTCTCTCTGGAAACACCATATATTTT.

This clonotype was observed at least ten times. The chain employs TRBV7-9 and TRBJ1-2; a possible D gene is TRBD1 (6 bases). Germline V CDR1 and CDR2: SEHNR, FQNEAQ (reference sequence). V shed 4 bases and J shed 0 bases, with 12 bases lying between them. The CDR3 runs 15 residues. The CDR3 region has the DNA TGTGCCAGCAGCTCGACAGGATTAACTAACTATGGCTACACCTTC. Translated, it gives CASSSTGLTNYGYTF.

The table lists this clonotype with many counts. The J gene is TRBJ1-1, the V gene TRBV12-3 or TRBV12-4, with D maybe TRBD1 (5 bases). V was clipped by 5 bases and J by 0 bases, with 10 bases between them. This CDR3 contains 14 residues. For the CDR3, the DNA is TGTGCCAGCAGTCCTTGGGACGTGAACACTGAAGCTTTCTTT. This codes for CASSPWDVNTEAFF.

There are a few counts of this clonotype. The V and J genes are TRBV11-1 and TRBJ1-2; 8 bases fit TRBD1. The germline V gene encodes CDR1 SGHAT and CDR2 FQDESV (reference sequence). The V segment lost 5 bases and the J segment 7 bases; nucleotides outside the gene matches: 6. The CDR3 covers 13 residues. Written as DNA, the CDR3 is TGTGCCAGCAGCCCCGACAGGGGATTTGGCTACACCTTC. Residues: CASSPDRGFGYTF.

Here the CDR3 DNA reads TGCAGTGCTAGACCGGGGGGCGGCTACACCTTC. Translating gives CSARPGGGYTF. The V gene is TRBV20-1, the J gene TRBJ1-2; D possibly corresponds to TRBD1 (6 bases). V lost 2 bases to trimming and J lost 8 bases, with 9 bases between them. Germline assignment: CDR1 DFQATT and CDR2 SNEGSKA (reference sequence). The CDR3 length is 11 residues.

The table lists this clonotype with many counts. V gene TRBV12-3 or TRBV12-4 combines with J gene TRBJ1-2; tentative D call: TRBD1 (5 bases). The CDR3 runs to 13 residues. Deletions cut 1 base from V and 7 bases from J, with 10 bases between. The CDR3 region has the DNA TGTGCCAGCAGTTTAGAGGTGGGGGGTGGCTACACCTTC. Residues: CASSLEVGGGYTF.

This chain joins TRBV12-3 or TRBV12-4 and TRBJ1-1, with D possibly TRBD1 on 5 matching bases. This CDR3 is built from 12 residues. V dropped 6 bases and J dropped 6 bases, with 11 bases sitting between them. The CDR3 is CASSPGFAEAFF. CDR3 nucleotides: TGTGCCAGCAGCCCAGGGTTTGCTGAAGCTTTCTTT.

The J gene is TRBJ2-5, the V gene TRBV24-1; 8 bases map to TRBD1. This CDR3 region has 16 residues. Trimming cost V 0 bases and J 5 bases; bases outside gene matches: 7. CDR1 is KGHDR and CDR2 is SFDVKD in the germline V gene. CDR3 amino acids: CATSDLQGQGLETQYF. CDR3 coding DNA: TGTGCCACCAGTGATTTGCAAGGACAGGGTCTCGAGACCCAGTACTTC.

The chain is built from TRBV12-3 or TRBV12-4 and TRBJ1-2, with 10 bases that match TRBD1. The trim removed 6 bases at V and 3 bases at J, leaving 4 bases unmatched. The CDR3 contains 14 residues. The CDR3 coding sequence is TGTGCCAGCAGGAGACAGGGGGCCGACTATGGCTACACCTTC. As protein: CASRRQGADYGYTF.

This clonotype occurred many times. J is TRBJ1-5 and V is TRBV6-5, with D tentatively TRBD1 (5 bases). V was cut by 6 bases and J by 0 bases, with 12 bases left in between. This CDR3 is built from 15 residues. Per the germline V gene, CDR1 is MNHEY and CDR2 is SVGAGI. Written as DNA, the CDR3 is TGTGCCAGCAGAACAGGAATCCTTAGCAATCAGCCCCAGCATTTT. Translated, it gives CASRTGILSNQPQHF.

This clonotype has a count of ten or more. The chain links TRBV27 to TRBJ1-1, with D tentatively TRBD1 (5 bases). Trimming cost V 1 base and J 0 bases, with 18 bases left between them. The CDR3 loop spans 18 amino acids. Per germline, CDR1 MNHEY and CDR2 SMNVEV (reference sequence). The CDR3 reads CASSLYPPDTRLNTEAFF. CDR3 DNA: TGTGCCAGCAGTTTATATCCCCCGGACACACGATTGAACACTGAAGCTTTCTTT.